The entry below gives a single T cell receptor (beta chain) sequence along with its context. What it recognizes is unknown. These data belong to a study of T cell repertoires in cytomegalovirus infection. Whole-study context: Indicated by public TCR beta signatures were CMV infection and matching HLA type. Broader study findings: Clonotype analysis showed dominance of the ex vivo response by HLA-C-restricted CMV-specific TCR beta clonotypes.

V was pared by 2 bases and J by 0 bases, with 10 bases of the junction left unmatched. The V gene's germline CDR1 is MNHEY and CDR2 SVGEGT. This CDR3 comprises 19 residues. One entry per CDR3 protein, called by TCRdb with MiXCR from the reads. Here the sample spans approximately 910,000 distinct CDR3 sequences, around 30% being singletons. The TCR comes from a human donor in good health (CMV status not recorded). Some clones in this sample may be carry-over from other donors' samples. Sequencing used cultured CD8+ T cells from PBMCs, obtained from culture after CMV antigen stimulation. The chain employs TRBV6-2 or TRBV6-3 and TRBJ1-5; 10 nucleotides line up with TRBD1. The CDR3 loop is CASSYRTWTGGDSNQPQHF. The CDR3 region has the DNA TGTGCCAGCAGTTACCGGACCTGGACAGGGGGAGATAGCAATCAGCCCCAGCATTTT.